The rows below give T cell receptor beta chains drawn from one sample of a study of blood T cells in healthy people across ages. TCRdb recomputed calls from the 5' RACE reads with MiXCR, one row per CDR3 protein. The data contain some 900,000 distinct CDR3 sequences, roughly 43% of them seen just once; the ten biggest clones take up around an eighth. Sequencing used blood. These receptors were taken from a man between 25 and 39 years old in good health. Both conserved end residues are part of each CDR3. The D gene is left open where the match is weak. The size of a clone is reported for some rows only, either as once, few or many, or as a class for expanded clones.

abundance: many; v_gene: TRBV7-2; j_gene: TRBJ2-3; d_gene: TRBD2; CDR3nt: TGTGCCAGCAGCTTAGGACTAGCGGGGCTCACAGATACGCAGTATTTT; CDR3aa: CASSLGLAGLTDTQYF
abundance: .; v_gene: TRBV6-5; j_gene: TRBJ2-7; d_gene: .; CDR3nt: TGTGCCAGCGGGACCGGTCAGGGGCGATACGAGCAGTACTTC; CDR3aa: CASGTGQGRYEQYF
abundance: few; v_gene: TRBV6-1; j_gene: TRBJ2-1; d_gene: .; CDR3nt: TGTGCCAGCAGTGAGCGGGGACTGGGGCTCGGTGAGCAGTTCTTC; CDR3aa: CASSERGLGLGEQFF
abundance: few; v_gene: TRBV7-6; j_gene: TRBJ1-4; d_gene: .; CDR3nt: TGTGCCAGCAGCTTGGAGAGTTTCGGCGAGGATCGTGGTAATGAAAAACTGTTTTTT; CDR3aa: CASSLESFGEDRGNEKLFF
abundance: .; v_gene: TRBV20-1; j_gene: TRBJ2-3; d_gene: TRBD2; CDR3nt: TGCAGTGCTCGTTTGCGGGGGACAGATACGCAGTATTTT; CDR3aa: CSARLRGTDTQYF
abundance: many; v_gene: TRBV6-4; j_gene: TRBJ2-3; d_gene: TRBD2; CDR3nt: TGTGCCAGCAGTGACTCTAGCGGGGGGGCCACAGATACGCAGTATTTT; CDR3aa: CASSDSSGGATDTQYF
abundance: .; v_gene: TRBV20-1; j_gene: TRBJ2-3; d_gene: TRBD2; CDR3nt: TGCAGTGCTAGACCCGGACTAGCGGGGGGCGCAACAGATACGCAGTATTTT; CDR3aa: CSARPGLAGGATDTQYF
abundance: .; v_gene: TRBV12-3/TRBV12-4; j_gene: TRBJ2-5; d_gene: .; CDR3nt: TGTGCCAGCAGTCCCATGAGCAGGGTCGAGACCCAGTACTTC; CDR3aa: CASSPMSRVETQYF
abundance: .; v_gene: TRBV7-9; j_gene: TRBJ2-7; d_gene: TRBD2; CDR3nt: TGTGCCAGCAGCTTAGGGAAAGCGGGACTCGACTACGAGCAGTACTTC; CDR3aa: CASSLGKAGLDYEQYF
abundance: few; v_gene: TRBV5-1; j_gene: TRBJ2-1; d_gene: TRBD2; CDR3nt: TGCGCCTCGAACTCAGGGACTAGCGGGAATCTCCGCTCCTACAATGAGCAGTTCTTC; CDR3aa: CASNSGTSGNLRSYNEQFF
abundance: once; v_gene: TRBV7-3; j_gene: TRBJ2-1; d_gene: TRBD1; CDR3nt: TGTGCGAGCAGCCGCCGGGACAGGGTCGATGATGAGCAGTTCTTC; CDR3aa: CASSRRDRVDDEQFF
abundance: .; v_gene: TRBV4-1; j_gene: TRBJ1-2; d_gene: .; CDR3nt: TGCGCCAGCAGCCTCGAACGGAACTATGGCTACACCTTC; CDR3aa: CASSLERNYGYTF
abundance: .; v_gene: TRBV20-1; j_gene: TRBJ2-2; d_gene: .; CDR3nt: TGCAGTGCTAGAGAGAATTTCGGAAACACCGGGGAGCTGTTTTTT; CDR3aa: CSARENFGNTGELFF
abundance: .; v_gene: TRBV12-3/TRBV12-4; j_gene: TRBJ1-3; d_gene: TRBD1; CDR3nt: TGTGCCAGCAGTTCGGGGACAGTCTCTGGAAACACCATATATTTT; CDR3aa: CASSSGTVSGNTIYF
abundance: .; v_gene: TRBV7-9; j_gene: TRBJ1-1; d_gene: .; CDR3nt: TGTGCCAGCAGCCTCGGACGTTCTGAAGCTTTCTTT; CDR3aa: CASSLGRSEAFF
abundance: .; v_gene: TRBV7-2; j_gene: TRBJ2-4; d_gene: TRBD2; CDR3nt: TGTGCCAGCAGCCCCACGGTGGGACTAGCTGTTGGCATTCAGTACTTC; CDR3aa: CASSPTVGLAVGIQYF
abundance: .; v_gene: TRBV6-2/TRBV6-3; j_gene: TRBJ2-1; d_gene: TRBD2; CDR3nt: TGTGCCAGCAGATCACTAGCGGGGGGATACAATGAGCAGTTCTTC; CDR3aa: CASRSLAGGYNEQFF
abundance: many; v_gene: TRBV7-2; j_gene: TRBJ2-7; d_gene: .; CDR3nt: TGTGCCAGCAGCTTAGGACAGGTCCGCTCCTACGAGCAGTACTTC; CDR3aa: CASSLGQVRSYEQYF
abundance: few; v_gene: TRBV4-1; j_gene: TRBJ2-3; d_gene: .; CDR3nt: TGCGCCAGCAGCCAAGATTACTTTGGGGCTGGTACAGATACGCAGTATTTT; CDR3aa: CASSQDYFGAGTDTQYF
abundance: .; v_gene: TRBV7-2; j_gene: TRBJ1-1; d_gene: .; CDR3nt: TGTGCCAGCAGCTTGGAGGGAGAAGCTTTCTTT; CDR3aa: CASSLEGEAFF